These T cell receptor beta chains were read from a single sample in a study of T-cell memory formation after mild COVID-19. TCRdb itself ran the 5' RACE reads through MiXCR, one entry per CDR3 protein. The sample holds approximately 430,000 distinct CDR3 sequences, 23% seen once. Sequencing was done on a sample of PBMCs or a T cell subset sorted from them (not recorded which). The receptors were sampled from an adult woman who had mild COVID-19 (a few samples of this study predate the infection). Cell type and time point are not known. CDR3s include the opening cysteine and the closing phenylalanine or tryptophan. D genes are given only for firm matches. Some rows have no size entry. The others give once, few or many, or a class for an expanded clone.

v_call,d_call,j_call,clone_size,cdr3_nt,cdr3_aa
TRBV6-5,-,TRBJ2-1,-,TGTGCCAGCAGTTACTCGCCGGATAGCTCCTACAATGAGCAGTTCTTC,CASSYSPDSSYNEQFF
TRBV4-3,TRBD2,TRBJ2-3,-,TGCGCCAGCAGCCCACACCTAGCGGGAGCAGGGGATACGCAGTATTTT,CASSPHLAGAGDTQYF
TRBV24-1,-,TRBJ2-1,many,TGTGCCACCAAGGGGGGCTACAATGAGCAGTTCTTC,CATKGGYNEQFF
TRBV10-3,-,TRBJ1-1,few,TGTGCCATCAGTGAGGATGGGACGGATAAGTGTTTCTTT,CAISEDGTDKCFF
TRBV5-1,-,TRBJ2-1,few,TGCGCCTGCGCAAGCCAGGGGGGATACAATGAGCAGTTCTTC,CACASQGGYNEQFF
TRBV6-1,TRBD1,TRBJ2-7,-,TGTGCCAGCATCGTCGAACGAGCGGGGACAGGGGGCTACGAGCAGTACTTC,CASIVERAGTGGYEQYF
TRBV9,-,TRBJ1-2,-,TGTGCCAGCAGCGTAGTTTCAGGGATGGGCTATGGCTACACCTTC,CASSVVSGMGYGYTF
TRBV6-1,-,TRBJ1-5,-,TGTGCCAGCAGTGAATGGTCAGGAGATAATCAGCCCCAGCATTTT,CASSEWSGDNQPQHF
TRBV12-3/TRBV12-4,-,TRBJ1-1,few,TGTGCCAGCACCTCCGGACATTCCACATTCGAAGCTTTCTTT,CASTSGHSTFEAFF
TRBV12-3/TRBV12-4,TRBD2,TRBJ2-3,few,TGTGCCAGCAGTCGACTAGCAGCTTCAGATACGCAGTATTTT,CASSRLAASDTQYF
TRBV7-8,TRBD1,TRBJ1-4,few,TGTGCCAGCAGCAAAAGTACCGGGACAGCACGGGGTTTACGGGAAAAACTGTTTTTT,CASSKSTGTARGLREKLFF
TRBV27,-,TRBJ2-7,few,TGTGCCAGCAACACGTCGGCCCCCTACGAGCAGTACTTC,CASNTSAPYEQYF
TRBV20-1,-,TRBJ2-7,-,TGCAGTGCTATAGAGTGGGAGCAGTACTTC,CSAIEWEQYF
TRBV9,-,TRBJ1-1,-,TGTGCCAGCAGCGTAGATTTCACCTACACTGAAGCTTTCTTT,CASSVDFTYTEAFF